The T cell receptor beta chain described here comes from a study of shared clonotypes between healthy human individuals. Study background: Each donor's CD8 memory used one plate, CD8 naive two, each CD4 subset three. Points from the study as a whole: The sharing of about 5.3% of naive CD4 clonotypes was seen across a few donors.

CD45RO-negative, CCR7-selected cells formed the naive CD8 fraction, which excluded terminally differentiated effector memory CD45RA+ cells. As regards this clone: Its antigen is still unknown.

This table comes from immunoSEQ multiplex PCR, and its TCRdb copy is limited to in-frame clones, with some not included. The sample includes hundreds of thousands of clones, about 96% of them seen just once. Sequenced input: naive CD8+ T cells sorted from blood. The TCR sequence derives from a woman aged 25 to 39 in good health.

The CDR3 sequence is CASRLRSYNEQFF. CDR3 coding DNA: TGTGCCAGCAGACTGAGGAGCTACAATGAGCAGTTCTTC. The chain joins TRBV6-5 to TRBJ2-1, with unresolved D. This CDR3 contains 13 residues. The V and J ends lost 6 bases and 3 bases respectively, with 9 bases between them. The germline CDR1 and CDR2 sequences are MNHEY and SVGAGI.